Presented here are 26 T cell receptor beta chains from one specimen sequenced in a study of CD8+ T cells in alopecia areata. Reverse transcribed after extraction, RNA yielded cDNA as the sequencing template. Measured with immunoSEQ multiplex PCR; TCRdb has only the in-frame clones, and not every one. The sample shows about 200,000 clones, about 60% of them seen only once. The sequencing here drew on CD4+ T cells sorted from blood, taken at week 0. The receptors shown here come from a human donor with alopecia areata.

The chain carries TRBV6-1 and TRBJ2-5; the D gene could be TRBD1 or TRBD2 (5 bases each). The CDR3 has 13 amino acids. The germline V and J ends were trimmed by 5 bases and 2 bases, with 9 bases remaining between them. Looked up from germline, CDR1 is MNHNS and CDR2 is SASEGT. The CDR3 protein is CASSTGTQETQYF. CDR3 DNA sequence: TGTGCCAGCAGTACCGGGACGCAAGAGACCCAGTACTTC.

The chain employs TRBV30 and TRBJ2-3; 9 bases line up with TRBD2. Unmatched junction bases numbered 19, after V lost 2 bases and J lost 10 bases. CDR3 size: 17 residues. Germline CDR1 and CDR2: GTSNPN and SVGIG (reference sequence). CDR3 sequence: CAWSYTNLAGRGVSQYF. For the CDR3, the DNA is TGTGCCTGGAGTTACACGAATCTAGCGGGGAGAGGAGTGTCGCAGTATTTT.

The chain combines TRBV6-5 with TRBJ1-5, with 7 bases that match TRBD1. The CDR3 extends over 14 amino acids. Germline lookup yields CDR1 MNHEY and CDR2 SVGAGI. V lost 5 bases and J lost 3; bases outside the gene matches: 4. CDR3 sequence (DNA): TGTGCCAGCAGTCCCGGGACAGCCAATCAGCCCCAGCATTTT. It encodes CASSPGTANQPQHF.

The chain employs TRBV29-1 and TRBJ2-7, with 9 bases that match TRBD1. The ends lost 6 bases at V and 2 bases at J; junction bases unmatched: 8. Germline assignment: CDR1 SQVTM and CDR2 ANQGSEA. The CDR3 has 14 amino acids. The CDR3, as DNA: TGCAGCGTCGCACCCCGACAGGGGGCCTACGAGCAGTACTTC. Protein product: CSVAPRQGAYEQYF.

This clone was found a few times. The chain links TRBV7-2 to TRBJ2-1; 11 bases map to TRBD2. The CDR3 runs 17 residues. The germline V gene has CDR1 SGHTA and CDR2 FQGNSA. Trimming took 4 bases from V and 5 from J; bases not matched to a gene: 10. CDR3 residues: CASSSRETSGIHNEQFF. Written as DNA, the CDR3 is TGTGCCAGCAGCTCCCGAGAGACTAGCGGGATACACAATGAGCAGTTCTTC.

The chain employs TRBV7-8 and TRBJ2-7; weak D call: TRBD2 (6 bases). This CDR3 is 17 amino acids long. V dropped 7 bases and J dropped 2 bases, with 24 bases sitting between them. The germline gives CDR1 SGHVS, CDR2 FQNEAQ. CDR3 residues: CASTLRSKFGGPYEQYF. The CDR3, as DNA: TGTGCCAGCACCCTCAGGAGCAAGTTCGGGGGACCCTACGAGCAGTACTTC.

The V call is TRBV29-1, the J call TRBJ2-3; 8 bases align to TRBD2. This CDR3 region has 14 residues. Trimming took 6 bases from V and 4 from J; bases not matched to a gene: 9. The germline gives CDR1 SQVTM, CDR2 ANQGSEA. This CDR3 reads CSVAGTSSSDTQYF. The CDR3 DNA is TGCAGCGTAGCCGGGACTAGTAGCTCAGATACGCAGTATTTT.

The rearrangement uses TRBV5-6 and TRBJ1-2; D gene unclear. V dropped 1 base and J dropped 8 bases, with 9 bases sitting between them. Germline CDR1 reads SGHDT; CDR2 reads YYEEEE. The length of the CDR3 is 12 residues. In DNA form, the CDR3 reads TGTGCCAGCAGCTTGAAGTACGGAGGCTACACCTTC. Translated, it gives CASSLKYGGYTF.

The rearrangement uses TRBV2 and TRBJ1-2, with D uncertain. V was cut by 3 bases and J by 4 bases, with 6 bases left in between. The CDR3 consists of 12 residues. Germline V gives CDR1 SNHLY, CDR2 FYNNEI. The CDR3 here is CASSDKGYGYTF. The CDR3 DNA reads TGTGCCAGCAGTGATAAGGGCTATGGCTACACCTTC.

This chain connects TRBV27 to TRBJ1-2, with unresolved D. V shed 6 bases and J shed 7 bases, with 18 bases lying between them. CDR3 length equals 14 residues. Germline V gene sequence: CDR1 MNHEY, CDR2 SMNVEV (reference sequence). The CDR3 region has the DNA TGTGCCAGCAGGCCGGGCACGTTGACGGGTGGCTACACCTTC. Amino acid sequence: CASRPGTLTGGYTF.

This clone has just a few counts. V gene TRBV7-9 combines with J gene TRBJ1-2, with unresolved D. The CDR3 consists of 14 residues. Trimming took off 1 base at V and 14 bases at J, with 20 bases between the two ends. Germline assignment: CDR1 SEHNR and CDR2 FQNEAQ (reference sequence). The CDR3 sequence is CASSLVVGRPYPTF. The CDR3 DNA follows: TGTGCCAGCAGCTTAGTGGTCGGCAGGCCCTACCCTACCTTC.

The chain joins TRBV30 to TRBJ1-3; no clear D gene. CDR3 length: 15 residues. The germline V gene encodes CDR1 GTSNPN and CDR2 SVGIG (reference sequence). V lost 1 base and J 0 bases, leaving 10 bases between the germline ends. The CDR3 reads CAWSGPRNSGNTIYF. CDR3 DNA sequence: TGTGCCTGGAGTGGTCCCAGGAACTCTGGAAACACCATATATTTT.

This clone was detected a few times. The chain uses TRBV29-1 and TRBJ2-7; D possibly corresponds to TRBD1 (6 bases). This CDR3 region has 14 residues. Trimming removed 6 bases at V and 1 base at J, with 16 bases between. The V gene's germline CDR1 is SQVTM and CDR2 ANQGSEA. CDR3 protein: CSVMGQGLSYEQYF. The CDR3 coding sequence is TGCAGCGTGATGGGGCAGGGGCTTTCCTACGAGCAGTACTTC.

There are a few counts of this clone. V gene TRBV4-1 combines with J gene TRBJ1-3; a weak D match, TRBD1 (5 bases). Germline CDR1 is MGHRA and CDR2 is YSYEKL. V shed 4 bases and J shed 0 bases, with 19 bases lying between them. CDR3 length: 18 amino acids. CDR3 residues: CASSRISLQASSGNTIYF. CDR3 nucleotide sequence: TGCGCCAGCAGCCGGATTTCATTACAGGCGAGCTCTGGAAACACCATATATTTT.

The V and J genes are TRBV29-1 and TRBJ1-1; D not resolved. Trimming removed 1 base from V and 1 base from J, with 13 bases in between. CDR3 length: 15 amino acids. CDR1 is SQVTM and CDR2 is ANQGSEA in the germline V gene. Here the CDR3 reads CSVEGRLRKNTEAFF. CDR3 coding DNA: TGCAGCGTTGAAGGTAGACTGCGGAAGAACACTGAAGCTTTCTTT.

The chain couples TRBV10-3 to TRBJ2-5, with D maybe TRBD1 (5 bases). The CDR3 extends over 13 amino acids. Per germline, CDR1 ENHRY and CDR2 SYGVKD. V lost 6 bases and J lost 1, with 9 bases in between. CDR3 amino acids: CAIRQGVQETQYF. For the CDR3, the DNA is TGTGCCATCAGACAAGGGGTCCAAGAGACCCAGTACTTC.

This rearrangement joins TRBV7-3 to TRBJ2-6; D uncertain. There are 14 residues in the CDR3. The germline gives CDR1 SGHTA, CDR2 FQGTGA. V was trimmed by 2 bases and J by 2 bases, leaving 4 bases between them. CDR3 loop: CASSLSPGANVLTF. For the CDR3, the DNA is TGTGCCAGCAGCTTATCACCTGGGGCCAACGTCCTGACTTTC.

J is TRBJ1-1 and V is TRBV7-9; D not resolved. V was pared by 1 base and J by 6 bases, with 12 bases between. This CDR3 comprises 14 residues. The V gene's germline CDR1 is SEHNR and CDR2 FQNEAQ (reference sequence). The CDR3: CASSLEPDHPEAFF. CDR3 DNA sequence: TGTGCCAGCAGCTTAGAGCCAGATCACCCTGAAGCTTTCTTT.

The chain is built from TRBV27 and TRBJ1-2; a possible D gene is TRBD1 (5 bases). Germline V CDR1 and CDR2: MNHEY, SMNVEV (reference sequence). V was clipped by 3 bases and J by 2 bases, with 10 bases between them. The CDR3 covers 14 residues. CDR3 loop: CASSLGGTNYGYTF. CDR3 DNA sequence: TGTGCCAGCAGTTTGGGGGGTACAAACTATGGCTACACCTTC.

This clone was counted between two and nine times. Within the sample, other DNA sequences also encode this same CDR3. This rearrangement joins TRBV5-6 to TRBJ2-1; no clear D. V was shortened by 2 bases and J by 0 bases, with 9 bases between the two germline ends. The CDR3 length is 15 residues. Germline V gives CDR1 SGHDT, CDR2 YYEEEE. CDR3 protein: CASSLGRISYNEQFF. In DNA, the CDR3 is TGTGCCAGCAGCTTAGGACGGATCTCCTACAATGAGCAGTTCTTC.

The J gene is TRBJ1-1, the V gene TRBV7-3; the D gene is possibly TRBD1 (5 bases). V dropped 6 bases and J dropped 1 base, with 15 bases sitting between them. The CDR3 has 15 residues. CDR1 SGHTA and CDR2 FQGTGA come from the germline V gene. The CDR3 nucleotides read TGTGCCAGCAGAAACCTGGGGGTTTCGAACACTGAAGCTTTCTTT. This translates into CASRNLGVSNTEAFF.

The DNA of the CDR3 is TGTGCCTGGAGTCCCCAAGGAAATCAGCCCCAGCATTTT. It yields the protein CAWSPQGNQPQHF. The V and J genes are TRBV30 and TRBJ1-5; no definite D call. With 2 bases removed from V and 4 bases from J, the gap between germline ends came to 9 bases. This CDR3 is built from 13 residues. Per germline, CDR1 GTSNPN and CDR2 SVGIG (reference sequence).

V and J are TRBV15 and TRBJ2-5; D is unresolved. Looked up from germline, CDR1 is LNHNV and CDR2 is YYDKDF (reference sequence). There are 14 residues in the CDR3. V was pared by 1 base and J by 5 bases, with 11 bases between. The CDR3 DNA follows: TGTGCCACCAGCAGAGTCGACCGGTGGGAGACCCAGTACTTC. Residues: CATSRVDRWETQYF. The full variable domain, rest sourced from reference TRBV15 and TRBJ2-5, is DAMVIQNPRYQVTQFGKPVTLSCSQTLNHNVMYWYQQKSSQAPKLLFHYYDKDFNNEADTPDNFQSRRPNTSFCFLDIRSPGLGDTAMYLCATSRVDRWETQYFGPGTRLLVL.

V usage is TRBV7-3 and J usage is TRBJ1-6; the match to TRBD1 covers 11 bases. Germline assignment: CDR1 SGHTA and CDR2 FQGTGA. The CDR3 contains 14 residues. V lost 5 bases to trimming and J lost 9 bases; unmatched junction nucleotides: 3. The CDR3: CASSPGQGASPLHF. The CDR3 nucleotides read TGTGCCAGCAGCCCCGGACAGGGGGCTTCACCCCTCCACTTT.

The V and J genes are TRBV6-5 and TRBJ2-4; possible D gene TRBD2, 6 bases. Germline V CDR1 and CDR2: MNHEY, SVGAGI. Trimming left V 10 bases short and J 7 bases short, with 23 bases between. The CDR3 extends over 15 amino acids. CDR3 protein: CATRDWRRGSNIQYF. The CDR3 coding sequence is TGTGCCACCCGGGACTGGCGACGGGGGAGTAACATTCAGTACTTC.

This clone was seen only once. The V call is TRBV5-1, the J call TRBJ1-2, with D uncertain. Trimming shortened V by 0 bases and J by 0 bases, and 18 bases separated the two germline ends. The CDR3 runs to 18 residues. The germline CDR1 and CDR2 sequences are SGHRS and YFSETQ. DNA of the CDR3: TGCGCCAGCAGCTTGGATCGGGCCACTCCTTTAGCTAACTATGGCTACACCTTC. Translating it yields CASSLDRATPLANYGYTF. Supplemented by reference TRBV5-1 and TRBJ1-2, the full variable domain reads KAGVTQTPRYLIKTRGQQVTLSCSPISGHRSVSWYQQTPGQGLQFLFEYFSETQRNKGNFPGRFSGRQFSNSRSEMNVSTLELGDSALYLCASSLDRATPLANYGYTFGSGTRLTVV.